Presented here are 3 T cell receptor beta chains from one specimen sequenced in a study of control samples from healthy donors and cancer patients. Here immunoSEQ multiplex PCR was the method, and the copy in TCRdb shows in-frame clones only, minus some. The table lists over 70,000 clones, around 90% of them singletons. The sequencing input was PBMCs. These receptor sequences come from a woman aged 50 to 60 with colorectal cancer.

The count of this clone is one. The V gene is TRBV9, the J gene TRBJ1-2; D may be TRBD1 (6 bases). Germline V gene data show CDR1 as SGDLS and CDR2 as YYNGEE. The V and J ends lost 3 bases and 7 bases respectively, with 13 bases between them. There are 13 residues in the CDR3. The CDR3 loop is CASSAVPRGGYTF. The CDR3 region has the DNA TGTGCCAGCAGCGCCGTCCCCAGGGGTGGCTACACCTTC.

V usage is TRBV6-2 or TRBV6-3 and J usage is TRBJ1-1; D call uncertain. Germline CDR1 is MNHEY and CDR2 is SVGEGT. The V gene lost 2 bases and the J gene lost 8 bases, with 15 bases spanning the gap. The CDR3 sequence is 14 residues long. The CDR3 is CASSYLVTTGEAFF. CDR3 in DNA: TGTGCCAGCAGTTACCTAGTCACTACCGGCGAAGCTTTCTTT.

The chain combines TRBV10-3 with TRBJ1-6, with 8 bases lining up with TRBD1. Trimming at V came to 6 bases and at J to 5 bases, leaving 12 bases not matched to a gene. The CDR3 consists of 17 residues. Germline assignment: CDR1 ENHRY and CDR2 SYGVKD. This CDR3 reads CAISASPIQGDNSPLHF. In DNA form, the CDR3 reads TGTGCCATCAGCGCTAGTCCTATACAGGGGGATAATTCACCCCTCCACTTT.